This is a list of T cell receptor beta chains from one sample in a study of shared clonotypes between healthy human individuals. The method was immunoSEQ multiplex PCR; TCRdb's version includes in-frame clones alone and lacks a portion of them. The table records 300,000 to 400,000 clones, 74% of them present only once. Material for sequencing was memory CD4+ T cells sorted from blood. These receptors were obtained from a man younger than 40 in good health. Both conserved end residues are part of each CDR3. A D gene is named only where the DNA matches it firmly. Clone size appears in some rows only: once, few, many, or a class for an expanded clone.

size: -; J: TRBJ2-7; D: -; V: TRBV7-8; CDR3: CASSQSGGSSYEQYF; DNA: TGTGCCAGCAGCCAGTCCGGGGGAAGCTCCTACGAGCAGTACTTC
size: -; J: TRBJ2-1; D: TRBD2; V: TRBV10-1; CDR3: CASNPGGAGRNEQFF; DNA: TGCGCCAGCAACCCCGGGGGAGCGGGAAGAAATGAGCAGTTCTTC
size: -; J: TRBJ1-1; D: -; V: TRBV14; CDR3: CASSHPASPEAFF; DNA: TGTGCCAGCAGCCACCCCGCGTCCCCTGAAGCTTTCTTT
size: -; J: TRBJ2-3; D: -; V: TRBV27; CDR3: CASSFYQGIDTQYF; DNA: TGTGCCAGCAGTTTCTATCAGGGGATCGATACGCAGTATTTT
size: -; J: TRBJ2-7; D: -; V: TRBV5-1; CDR3: CASSLVFGQSYEQYF; DNA: TGCGCCAGCAGCTTAGTATTTGGACAGTCCTACGAGCAGTACTTC
size: -; J: TRBJ2-1; D: TRBD1; V: TRBV10-2; CDR3: CASSESVLILLGQGASEQFF; DNA: TGCGCCAGCAGTGAGTCGGTTTTAATATTACTGGGACAGGGGGCCTCTGAGCAGTTCTTC
size: -; J: TRBJ2-5; D: TRBD1; V: TRBV6-6; CDR3: CASTRRGTGTLGMNF; DNA: TGTGCCAGCACCAGACGAGGGACAGGGACCCTCGGAATGAACTTC
size: -; J: TRBJ2-1; D: TRBD2; V: TRBV2; CDR3: CASSARRTSGRASNEQFF; DNA: TGTGCCAGCAGCGCCCGAAGGACTAGCGGGAGGGCCAGCAATGAGCAGTTCTTC
size: -; J: TRBJ2-7; D: -; V: TRBV10-2; CDR3: CASSADREQYF; DNA: TGCGCCAGCAGTGCCGACAGGGAGCAGTACTTC
size: -; J: TRBJ2-5; D: -; V: TRBV6-1; CDR3: CASRKDSAETQYF; DNA: TGTGCCAGCAGGAAGGACAGCGCGGAGACCCAGTACTTC
size: -; J: TRBJ1-1; D: -; V: TRBV19; CDR3: CASSIGGKQPNTEAFF; DNA: TGTGCCAGTAGTATCGGAGGAAAACAGCCGAACACTGAAGCTTTCTTT
size: -; J: TRBJ2-1; D: TRBD2; V: TRBV7-6; CDR3: CASSLTPRTSGTYNEQFF; DNA: TGTGCCAGCAGCTTAACCCCCCGGACTAGCGGGACCTACAATGAGCAGTTCTTC
size: -; J: TRBJ2-7; D: -; V: TRBV6-1; CDR3: CASSKRAEVYEQYF; DNA: TGTGCCAGCAGTAAACGGGCGGAGGTCTACGAGCAGTACTTC
size: -; J: TRBJ2-5; D: -; V: TRBV6-5; CDR3: CASSRDRQETQYF; DNA: TGTGCCAGCAGTCGAGATAGACAAGAGACCCAGTACTTC
size: -; J: TRBJ1-1; D: -; V: TRBV5-1; CDR3: CASRRDWGATEAFF; DNA: TGCGCCAGCCGACGGGACTGGGGGGCCACTGAAGCTTTCTTT
size: few; J: TRBJ1-2; D: -; V: TRBV6-1; CDR3: CASSEVGGVDGYTF; DNA: TGTGCCAGCAGTGAAGTGGGGGGCGTTGATGGCTACACCTTC
size: -; J: TRBJ2-4; D: -; V: TRBV19; CDR3: CASSNANGLAKNIQYF; DNA: TGTGCCAGTAGTAACGCCAACGGGCTAGCCAAAAACATTCAGTACTTC
size: -; J: TRBJ1-6; D: TRBD1; V: TRBV7-9; CDR3: CASTSTGNSPLHF; DNA: TGTGCCAGCACCTCGACAGGGAATTCACCCCTCCACTTT
size: -; J: TRBJ2-5; D: -; V: TRBV18; CDR3: CASSQSLLEQETQYF; DNA: TGTGCCAGCTCACAGAGTTTACTAGAACAAGAGACCCAGTACTTC
size: once; J: TRBJ2-7; D: TRBD2; V: TRBV7-2; CDR3: CASSLGGGSEQYF; DNA: TGTGCCAGCAGCTTAGGGGGCGGGAGCGAGCAGTACTTC
size: -; J: TRBJ1-2; D: -; V: TRBV28; CDR3: CASSLSGQQYGYTF; DNA: TGTGCCAGCAGTTTATCCGGACAGCAGTATGGCTACACCTTC
size: -; J: TRBJ1-5; D: -; V: TRBV7-2; CDR3: CASSPQALYSNQPQHF; DNA: TGTGCCAGCAGCCCACAGGCCCTTTATAGCAATCAGCCCCAGCATTTT
size: -; J: TRBJ2-3; D: -; V: TRBV29-1; CDR3: CSVDPSTDTQYF; DNA: TGCAGCGTTGACCCCTCAACAGATACGCAGTATTTT
size: -; J: TRBJ2-5; D: -; V: TRBV5-5; CDR3: CASILIPTGQETQYF; DNA: TGTGCCAGCATCCTCATCCCTACAGGGCAAGAGACCCAGTACTTC
size: -; J: TRBJ2-6; D: TRBD2; V: TRBV7-2; CDR3: CASSLYRGRGYSGANVLTF; DNA: TGTGCCAGCAGCTTATATCGGGGGAGGGGTTACTCTGGGGCCAACGTCCTGACTTTC